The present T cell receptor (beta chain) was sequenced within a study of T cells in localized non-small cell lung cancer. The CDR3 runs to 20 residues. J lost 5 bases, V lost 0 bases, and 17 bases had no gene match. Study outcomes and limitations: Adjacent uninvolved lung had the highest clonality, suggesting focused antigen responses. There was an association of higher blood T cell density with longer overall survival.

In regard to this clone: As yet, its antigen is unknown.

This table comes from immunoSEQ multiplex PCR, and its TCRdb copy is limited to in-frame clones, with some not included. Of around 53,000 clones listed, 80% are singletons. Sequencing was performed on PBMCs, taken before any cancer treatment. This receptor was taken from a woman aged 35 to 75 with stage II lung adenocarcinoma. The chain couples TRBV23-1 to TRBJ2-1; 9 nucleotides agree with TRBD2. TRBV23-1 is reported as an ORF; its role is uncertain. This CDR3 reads CASSQSGERGDPAPHNEQFF. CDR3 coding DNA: TGCGCCAGCAGTCAATCTGGCGAGCGGGGGGATCCCGCCCCACACAATGAGCAGTTCTTC.